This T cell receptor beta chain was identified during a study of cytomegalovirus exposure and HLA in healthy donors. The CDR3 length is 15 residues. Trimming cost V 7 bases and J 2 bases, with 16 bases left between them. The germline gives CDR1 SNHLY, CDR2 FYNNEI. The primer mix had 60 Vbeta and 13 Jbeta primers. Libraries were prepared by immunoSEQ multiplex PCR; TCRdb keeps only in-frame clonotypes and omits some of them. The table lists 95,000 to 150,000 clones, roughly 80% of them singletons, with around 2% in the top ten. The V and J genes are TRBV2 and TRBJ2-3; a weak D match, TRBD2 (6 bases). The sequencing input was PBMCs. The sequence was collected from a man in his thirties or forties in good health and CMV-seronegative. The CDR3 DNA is TGTGCCAGCACGAGGAGGGCAGGGACCACAGATACGCAGTATTTT. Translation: CASTRRAGTTDTQYF.